This T cell receptor (beta chain) was captured in a study of shared clonotypes between healthy human individuals. The overall study: Aged between 18 and 49, the donors were a couple of women and three men. The study, taken as a whole, reports: Represented genetic and exposure-history diversity was restricted by having few donors.

This CDR3 region has 13 residues. V lost 8 bases to trimming and J lost 0 bases, with 11 bases between them. CDR1 and CDR2 from the germline V gene are SGHAT and FQNNGV. Authors' methods: Junction-only sequences without quality scores were provided by ImmunoSEQ, so filtering was different. The repertoire was sequenced with immunoSEQ multiplex PCR; TCRdb's copy has only in-frame clones and lacks some. V, J and clone size were drawn from that table, and D and trimming were deduced from the DNA. The profile shows about 2.1 million clones, 80% to 95% of them singletons. Naive CD8 cells, CD45RO-negative and positively selected for CCR7, excluded terminally differentiated effector memory CD45RA+ cells. In regard to this clone: Its antigen is unidentified.

The clonotype comes from a man aged 18 to 30 in good health. Some clones in this sample may be carry-over from other donors' samples. The chain has TRBV11-2 and TRBJ2-7; a possible D gene is TRBD1 (6 bases). Sequenced sample: naive CD8+ T cells from PBMCs. CDR3 nucleotide sequence: TGTGCCAGCGCCTCGGACAGCTCCTACGAGCAGTACTTC. As protein: CASASDSSYEQYF.